A selection of T cell receptor beta chains follows, all from one sample in a study of T cell responses to AZD1222 COVID-19 vaccine. Profiling relied on immunoSEQ multiplex PCR, and the TCRdb table lists in-frame clones only, not all of them. The sample has some 180,000 clones; 88% are singletons. Sequenced here: peripheral blood, sampled on day 0 of AZD1222 vaccination. The receptors were gathered from an adult in good health. CDR3s include the opening cysteine and the closing phenylalanine or tryptophan. D genes are given only for firm matches. Some rows mark clone size as missing; the rest say once, few, many or name a class of expanded clone.

V: TRBV23-1
D: .
size: .
J: TRBJ2-3
DNA: TGCGCCAGGACGGGGGAGTATTTT
CDR3: CARTGEYF

V: TRBV14
D: .
size: .
J: TRBJ1-1
DNA: TGTGCCAGCAGCCATCGGGGAAGGAACACTGAAGCTTTCTTT
CDR3: CASSHRGRNTEAFF

V: TRBV4-3
D: TRBD1
size: .
J: TRBJ1-6
DNA: TGCGCCAGCAGCCAAGATATAAACAGGGGGTATAATTCACCCCTCCACTTT
CDR3: CASSQDINRGYNSPLHF

V: TRBV9
D: TRBD2
size: .
J: TRBJ2-7
DNA: TGTGCCAGCAGCGTAGACGGGAGGGTAAGCTACGAGCAGTACTTC
CDR3: CASSVDGRVSYEQYF

V: TRBV24-1
D: .
size: .
J: TRBJ2-3
DNA: TGTGCCACCAGTGATTTGCCCGGCAGGGTGGGGGATACGCAGTATTTT
CDR3: CATSDLPGRVGDTQYF

V: TRBV24-1
D: .
size: .
J: TRBJ2-6
DNA: TGTGCCACCGCCCCAAGTGAGCCTGGGGCCAACGTCCTGACTTTC
CDR3: CATAPSEPGANVLTF

V: TRBV19
D: .
size: .
J: TRBJ1-1
DNA: TGTGCCAGTAGTGTACCGGGGGCTGAAGCTTTCTTT
CDR3: CASSVPGAEAFF

V: TRBV28
D: TRBD2
size: .
J: TRBJ2-1
DNA: TGTGCCAGCAGTACCACTAGCGGGACTAATGAGCAGTTCTTC
CDR3: CASSTTSGTNEQFF

V: TRBV6-5
D: .
size: .
J: TRBJ1-2
DNA: TGTGCCAGCAGCCGGGACACTAACTATGGCTACACCTTC
CDR3: CASSRDTNYGYTF

V: TRBV27
D: TRBD1
size: .
J: TRBJ1-6
DNA: TGTGCCAGCAGACCGACAGGGAACGGAAATTCACCCCTCCACTTT
CDR3: CASRPTGNGNSPLHF

V: TRBV2
D: .
size: .
J: TRBJ1-5
DNA: TGTGCCAGCAGTGTAAAGCATTTCTTTAGCAATCAGCCCCAGCATTTT
CDR3: CASSVKHFFSNQPQHF

V: TRBV30
D: .
size: .
J: TRBJ1-1
DNA: TGTGCCTGGAGTGGGGCCGTTACAAGGGGGGCTGAAGCTTTCTTT
CDR3: CAWSGAVTRGAEAFF

V: TRBV6-5
D: .
size: .
J: TRBJ2-5
DNA: TGTGCCAGCAGTTACGCTGGCGGCAATCGGGAGACCCAGTACTTC
CDR3: CASSYAGGNRETQYF

V: TRBV6-1
D: TRBD2
size: once
J: TRBJ2-7
DNA: TGTGCCAGCAGTGAATTGGCGGGAGGGCCTTTCGAGCAGTACTTC
CDR3: CASSELAGGPFEQYF

V: TRBV30
D: .
size: .
J: TRBJ2-1
DNA: TGTGCCTGGAGGGGATGGGGTAATGAGCAGTTCTTC
CDR3: CAWRGWGNEQFF

V: TRBV5-4
D: TRBD2
size: .
J: TRBJ2-3
DNA: TGTGCCAGCAGCCACGGACTAGACACAGATACGCAGTATTTT
CDR3: CASSHGLDTDTQYF

V: TRBV5-1
D: .
size: .
J: TRBJ1-2
DNA: TGCGCCAGCAGTTCGGCAATGCAGGGGCCATACTATGGCTACACCTTC
CDR3: CASSSAMQGPYYGYTF

V: TRBV15
D: .
size: .
J: TRBJ2-5
DNA: TGTGCCACCAGCAGAGGTCACCGAGCAGAGACCCAGTACTTC
CDR3: CATSRGHRAETQYF

V: TRBV3-1/TRBV3-2
D: .
size: .
J: TRBJ2-1
DNA: TGTGCCAGCAGCCAAGATGCGAGGAACGAGCAGTTCTTC
CDR3: CASSQDARNEQFF

V: TRBV5-1
D: .
size: .
J: TRBJ2-7
DNA: TGCGCCAGCAGCCCTAGGACGGAGAGCTCCTACGAGCAGTACTTC
CDR3: CASSPRTESSYEQYF

V: TRBV19
D: .
size: .
J: TRBJ1-2
DNA: TGTGCCAGTAGTATAGGAACCCGAGGGAACTATGGCTACACCTTC
CDR3: CASSIGTRGNYGYTF

V: TRBV15
D: .
size: once
J: TRBJ1-5
DNA: TGTGCCACCAGCAGAGATCTGCAGGGTAATATAAAATATCAGCCCCAGCATTTT
CDR3: CATSRDLQGNIKYQPQHF

V: TRBV27
D: TRBD1
size: .
J: TRBJ2-2
DNA: TGTGCCAGCAGTTTAGCGTACAGGGGCACCGGGGAGCTGTTTTTT
CDR3: CASSLAYRGTGELFF

V: TRBV6-6
D: .
size: .
J: TRBJ2-5
DNA: TGTGCCAGCAGTTATCGGGACCCGCAAGAGACCCAGTACTTC
CDR3: CASSYRDPQETQYF

V: TRBV7-2
D: .
size: .
J: TRBJ1-3
DNA: TGTGCCAGCAGCCCGGCCTCTGGAAACACCATATATTTT
CDR3: CASSPASGNTIYF

V: TRBV10-2
D: TRBD1
size: .
J: TRBJ2-5
DNA: TGCGCCAGTCGGGACAGCGTAAGAGAGACCCAGTACTTC
CDR3: CASRDSVRETQYF

V: TRBV28
D: .
size: .
J: TRBJ1-1
DNA: TGTGCCAGCAGTTTTCCCAGACGGGGCACTGAAGCTTTCTTT
CDR3: CASSFPRRGTEAFF

V: TRBV11-3
D: .
size: .
J: TRBJ2-5
DNA: TGTGCCAGCAGCTTGGGCCCCAACTTGGGGACCCAGTACTTC
CDR3: CASSLGPNLGTQYF

V: TRBV19
D: .
size: .
J: TRBJ2-5
DNA: TGTGCCAGTAGCCTAGACTCGTACCAAGAGACCCAGTACTTC
CDR3: CASSLDSYQETQYF

V: TRBV5-5
D: TRBD1
size: .
J: TRBJ1-6
DNA: TGTGCCAGCAGCTCGGACAGGGTATCACCCCTCCACTTT
CDR3: CASSSDRVSPLHF

V: TRBV9
D: TRBD1
size: .
J: TRBJ2-5
DNA: TGTGCCAGCAGCGACCCCCGGGACAGGGAGTACCAAGAGACCCAGTACTTC
CDR3: CASSDPRDREYQETQYF

V: TRBV28
D: .
size: .
J: TRBJ2-3
DNA: TGTGCCAGCAGTTTGCTCAGCGGACGCACAGATACGCAGTATTTT
CDR3: CASSLLSGRTDTQYF

V: TRBV5-1
D: TRBD1
size: .
J: TRBJ1-1
DNA: TGCGCCAGCATCGGGACAGCGAACACTGAAGCTTTCTTT
CDR3: CASIGTANTEAFF

V: TRBV6-5
D: .
size: .
J: TRBJ1-6
DNA: TGTGCCAGCAGTTACTCGCAGAGCTCCTATAATTCACCCCTCCACTTT
CDR3: CASSYSQSSYNSPLHF

V: TRBV5-5
D: .
size: .
J: TRBJ2-5
DNA: TGTGCCAGCAGCTTGTGGGGTACGGACCAAGAGACCCAGTACTTC
CDR3: CASSLWGTDQETQYF

V: TRBV6-2/TRBV6-3
D: TRBD2
size: .
J: TRBJ2-1
DNA: TGTGCCAGCAGCTATGACACTAGGACTAGCGGGAGGTACAATGAGCAGTTCTTC
CDR3: CASSYDTRTSGRYNEQFF

V: TRBV20-1
D: .
size: .
J: TRBJ1-5
DNA: TGCAGTGCTAGTAAGGACACCGCCGTGCGCAATCAGCCCCAGCATTTT
CDR3: CSASKDTAVRNQPQHF

V: TRBV7-9
D: .
size: .
J: TRBJ1-4
DNA: TGTGCCAGCAGAGACCCCGGGTCCCTGAAGAGACTGTTTTTT
CDR3: CASRDPGSLKRLFF

V: TRBV9
D: TRBD2
size: .
J: TRBJ2-1
DNA: TGTGCCAGCAGTCCTACTAGCGGGAGACCCCATGAGCAGTTCTTC
CDR3: CASSPTSGRPHEQFF

V: TRBV28
D: .
size: .
J: TRBJ2-5
DNA: TGTGCCAGCGCAAGGGAGACCCAGTACTTC
CDR3: CASARETQYF

V: TRBV7-9
D: TRBD1
size: .
J: TRBJ1-4
DNA: TGTGCCAGCAGCCCAGGACAGGGTAATGAAAAACTGTTTTTT
CDR3: CASSPGQGNEKLFF

V: TRBV3-1/TRBV3-2
D: .
size: once
J: TRBJ1-3
DNA: TGTGCCAGCAGCCATCATGGGGGGGGCTCTGGAAACACCATATATTTT
CDR3: CASSHHGGGSGNTIYF

V: TRBV3-1/TRBV3-2
D: TRBD2
size: .
J: TRBJ2-1
DNA: TGTGCCAGCAGCTCCTCCTGGGACGGGAGGGCCTTTTACGTTGAGCAGTTCTTC
CDR3: CASSSSWDGRAFYVEQFF

V: TRBV4-1
D: .
size: .
J: TRBJ1-2
DNA: TGCGCCAGCAGCCAAGAATGGGGGGCCAACTATGGCTACACCTTC
CDR3: CASSQEWGANYGYTF

V: TRBV9
D: .
size: .
J: TRBJ2-2
DNA: TGTGCCAGCAGCGTAGCTCAGCCCGAAAGCGGGGGGGAGCTGTTTTTT
CDR3: CASSVAQPESGGELFF

V: TRBV28
D: .
size: .
J: TRBJ2-5
DNA: TGTGCCAGCAGTCGGGAGTTTGACAGGGTAAGAGGGACCCAGTACTTC
CDR3: CASSREFDRVRGTQYF

V: TRBV6-1
D: .
size: .
J: TRBJ1-6
DNA: TGTGCCAGCAGTGATCACGGGATTTATAATTCACCCCTCCACTTT
CDR3: CASSDHGIYNSPLHF

V: TRBV11-3
D: .
size: .
J: TRBJ1-1
DNA: TGTGCCAGCAGCCAGGACAGCCTAAACACTGAAGCTTTCTTT
CDR3: CASSQDSLNTEAFF

V: TRBV27
D: .
size: .
J: TRBJ1-6
DNA: TGTGCCAGCAGTTTGGGTTTGGGGCATTCACCCCTCCACTTT
CDR3: CASSLGLGHSPLHF

V: TRBV15
D: .
size: .
J: TRBJ2-7
DNA: TGTGCCACCAGCCCCGGCTGGGGTCTCGAGCAGTACTTC
CDR3: CATSPGWGLEQYF

V: TRBV5-1
D: TRBD2
size: .
J: TRBJ2-3
DNA: TGCGCCAGCAGCATTAGCGGGACCAACACAGATACGCAGTATTTT
CDR3: CASSISGTNTDTQYF

V: TRBV6-5
D: .
size: .
J: TRBJ1-2
DNA: TGTGCCAGCAGAAAGGTTCCTAACTATGGCTACACCTTC
CDR3: CASRKVPNYGYTF

V: TRBV7-2
D: TRBD1
size: .
J: TRBJ2-2
DNA: TGTGCCAGCAGCTTAGTACAGGGGAGGAACACCGGGGAGCTGTTTTTT
CDR3: CASSLVQGRNTGELFF

V: TRBV6-5
D: .
size: once
J: TRBJ2-7
DNA: TGTGCCAGCGGGGGTCTGGGATACGAGCAGTACTTC
CDR3: CASGGLGYEQYF

V: TRBV10-3
D: .
size: .
J: TRBJ2-7
DNA: TGTGCCATCAGTGGAACCGGGACACCAGGTTTCGAGCAGTACTTC
CDR3: CAISGTGTPGFEQYF

V: TRBV7-7
D: .
size: .
J: TRBJ2-1
DNA: TGTGCTAGCAGCTTAGACGGAAGCTCCTACAATGAGCAGTTCTTC
CDR3: CASSLDGSSYNEQFF

V: TRBV29-1
D: .
size: .
J: TRBJ1-2
DNA: TGCAGCGTTTACTCGCCGGGTCTCTATGGCTACACCTTC
CDR3: CSVYSPGLYGYTF

V: TRBV2
D: .
size: .
J: TRBJ1-1
DNA: TGTGCCAGCAGTCAGGGGATGAACACTGAAGCTTTCTTT
CDR3: CASSQGMNTEAFF

V: TRBV6-2/TRBV6-3
D: TRBD1
size: once
J: TRBJ1-2
DNA: TGTGCCAGCAGTCCCCGGGACAGGGGGCTCAGCGGCTACACCTTC
CDR3: CASSPRDRGLSGYTF